This T cell receptor (beta chain) originates from a study of lymphopenia after photon versus proton radiotherapy. Whole-study findings and limits: In patients who died, overall survival fell as post-nadir TCR diversity dropped more. Photon-treated patients lost naive T cells and TCR diversity; proton-treated stayed stable. Post-nadir diversity loss with photons came from oligoclonal expansion, particularly CD8+ Temra cells.

V shed 2 bases and J shed 3 bases, with 13 bases lying between them. CDR1 is SGHRS and CDR2 is YFSETQ in the germline V gene. The CDR3 contains 15 residues. Using immunoSEQ multiplex PCR, the repertoire was profiled, and TCRdb retains in-frame clones only, with some absent. There are around 70,000 clones in the sample; around 90% occur only once, and approximately 2.9% lies in the top ten. Remarks on this clone: What it binds is not known.

The specimen comprised peripheral blood, sampled from a patient treated with photon-based radiotherapy. The genes are TRBV5-1 and TRBJ2-3; the D call may be TRBD1 or TRBD2 (6 bases each). The TCR originated in a woman aged 70-85 years with pancreatic cancer. CDR3 sequence (DNA): TGCGCCAGCAGCTTAGGAAGGGGGAGGACAGATACGCAGTATTTT. This sequence encodes CASSLGRGRTDTQYF.